One and the same sample provided the 5 T cell receptor beta chains below, sequenced in a study of blood T cell repertoires in COVID-19. Only in-frame clones appear in the TCRdb table, and some are missing; sequencing was by immunoSEQ multiplex PCR. This table holds nearly 250,000 clones, about nine tenths found once. The sequenced sample consisted of peripheral blood. Receptors were obtained from a woman in her sixties who had recovered from COVID-19.

The chain carries TRBV6-5 and TRBJ2-7, with 7 nucleotides matching TRBD1. Germline CDR1 is MNHEY and CDR2 is SVGAGI. V dropped 6 bases and J dropped 4; count of bases not matched to a gene: 9. This CDR3 is 14 amino acids long. DNA of the CDR3: TGTGCCAGCAGAGATGCCGGGACAGAGTACGAGCAGTACTTC. This sequence encodes CASRDAGTEYEQYF.

The rearrangement links TRBV28 to TRBJ1-1, with D unresolved. The germline CDR1 and CDR2 sequences are MDHEN and SYDVKM. The CDR3 extends over 13 amino acids. V dropped 2 bases and J dropped 5 bases, with 9 bases sitting between them. CDR3 sequence: CASSLAGITEAFF. CDR3 sequence (DNA): TGTGCCAGCAGTTTAGCAGGAATTACTGAAGCTTTCTTT.

V gene TRBV15 combines with J gene TRBJ1-4; D is unclear. The CDR3 sequence is 16 residues long. Germline V gene lookup returns CDR1 LNHNV and CDR2 YYDKDF (reference sequence). V lost 0 bases and J 4 bases, leaving 12 bases between the germline ends. The CDR3 reads CATSRDPAGYNEKLFF. Here the CDR3 DNA reads TGTGCCACCAGCAGAGATCCCGCGGGATATAATGAAAAACTGTTTTTT.

The V call is TRBV5-1, the J call TRBJ2-7; 10 positions match TRBD1. The CDR3 runs to 15 residues. Germline lookup yields CDR1 SGHRS and CDR2 YFSETQ. V lost 4 bases and J lost 2; bases outside the gene matches: 6. The CDR3 nucleotides read TGCGCCAGCAGCACGGGACAGGGGTCAACCTACGAGCAGTACTTC. This translates into CASSTGQGSTYEQYF.

The V and J genes are TRBV2 and TRBJ1-5; 10 nucleotides agree with TRBD1. The ends lost 6 bases at V and 5 bases at J; junction bases unmatched: 16. CDR3 length equals 18 residues. The germline V gene has CDR1 SNHLY and CDR2 FYNNEI. The CDR3 DNA sequence: TGTGCCAGCAGAGGCCGGGACAGGGGAATTTTATGGGATCAGCCCCAGCATTTT. The encoded protein is CASRGRDRGILWDQPQHF.